This entry concerns a single T cell receptor beta chain. The antigen is undetermined. Primers included in the PCR were 60 Vbeta and 13 Jbeta primers. The table came from immunoSEQ multiplex PCR; TCRdb's copy has only in-frame clones and leaves some out. The sample consists of roughly 140,000 clones, around 72% of them appearing once. This CDR3 has 15 amino acids. Germline assignment: CDR1 PRHDT and CDR2 FYEKMQ (reference sequence). The V gene end was trimmed by 5 bases and the J gene end by 4 bases; junction bases not matched to a gene: 7. This entry is derived from a study of cytomegalovirus exposure and HLA in healthy donors. Across the study: Membership in the Caucasian-associated ancestry cluster was found for around 81% of around 380 genotyped donors. Study-wide findings and caveats: The authors later found TCR association rates varying by HLA locus, with DRB1 most and HLA-C fewest.

The receptor was isolated from a man between 18 and 29 years old in good health and CMV-seronegative. The rearrangement joins TRBV13 to TRBJ1-5; 8 nucleotides agree with TRBD1. Sequencing used PBMCs. The CDR3 reads CASSAGTGGNQPQHF. CDR3 DNA sequence: TGTGCCAGCAGCGCGGGGACAGGAGGGAATCAGCCCCAGCATTTT.